This TCR beta chain was found in a study of OX40 agonist ivuxolimab in advanced cancers. Study information: Patients' therapy was ivuxolimab, an antibody that acts as an agonist of OX40 (CD134). Patients received intravenous ivuxolimab every 2 weeks at 0.01 to 10 mg/kg. Findings and limits, study-wide: CD4+ and CD8+ blood T cells expanded clonally by week 6 at 0.1 to 3.0 mg/kg.

Sequencing was performed with immunoSEQ multiplex PCR; in TCRdb, only in-frame clones are kept and a portion is missing. This table has some 50,000 clones, 85% to 90% appearing once. This CDR3 contains 15 residues. CDR1 is SGHNT and CDR2 is YYREEE in the germline V gene (reference sequence). V dropped 4 bases and J dropped 2; count of bases not matched to a gene: 5. Baseline, cycle 4 day 1, and cycle 7 day 1 were the blood sampling points. Points on this clone: What it binds is unknown.

The clonotype was recovered from an adult with an advanced solid tumor such as melanoma, head and neck, liver or kidney cancer. The specimen comprised CD4+ or CD8+ T cells sorted from blood, sampled in a trial of the OX40 agonist ivuxolimab. The chain has TRBV5-4 and TRBJ1-2, with TRBD1 identical over 10 bases. Here the CDR3 reads CASSAGTGDNYGYTF. The CDR3 DNA is TGTGCCAGCAGCGCCGGGACAGGGGACAACTATGGCTACACCTTC.